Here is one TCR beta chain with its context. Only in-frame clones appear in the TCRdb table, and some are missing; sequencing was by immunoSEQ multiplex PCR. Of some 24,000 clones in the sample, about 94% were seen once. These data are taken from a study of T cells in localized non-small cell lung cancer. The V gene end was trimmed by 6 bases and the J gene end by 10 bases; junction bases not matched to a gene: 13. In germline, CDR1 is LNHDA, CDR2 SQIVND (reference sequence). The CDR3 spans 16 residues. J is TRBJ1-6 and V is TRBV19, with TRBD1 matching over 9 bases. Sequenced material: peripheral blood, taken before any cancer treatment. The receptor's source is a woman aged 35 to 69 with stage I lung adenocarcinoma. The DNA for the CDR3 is TGTGCCAGTAGCTACCACATGGGACAGGGTAGCTCACCCCTCCACTTT. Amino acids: CASSYHMGQGSSPLHF. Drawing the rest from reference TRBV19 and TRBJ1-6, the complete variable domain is DGGITQSPKYLFRKEGQNVTLSCEQNLNHDAMYWYRQDPGQGLRLIYYSQIVNDFQKGDIAEGYSVSREKKESFPLTVTSAQKNPTAFYLCASSYHMGQGSSPLHFGNGTRLTVT.